Shown below are 13 T cell receptor beta chains from a single sample sequenced in a study of regulatory T cells in long-lasting Graves disease. Time point in this sample: newly diagnosed GD, antithyroid drugs for less than 3 months. Extracted RNA from PBMCs served as the source of the TCR library. Relying on iRepertoire HTBI primers and Arm-PCR of CDR3 regions, the team built TCR beta libraries. TCRdb passed the multiplex PCR reads through MiXCR, listing each CDR3 protein once. The sample includes some 250,000 distinct CDR3 sequences, approximately 18% seen only once; the top ten take about 14%. These sequences were also reported in another study, on T cells in Graves' hyperthyroidism and ophthalmopathy.

The sequencing here drew on peripheral blood mononuclear cells (PBMCs), taken at new diagnosis, from a patient treated with antithyroid drugs. Receptor source: a young woman with Graves disease.

The table lists this clonotype with many counts. The chain uses TRBV4-1 and TRBJ2-7, with 9 positions matching TRBD1. This CDR3 has 19 amino acids. Germline V gives CDR1 MGHRA, CDR2 YSYEKL. With V trimmed by 3 bases and J by 3 bases, 18 bases remained unmatched. CDR3 nucleotides: TGCGCCAGCAGCCAGACCCCGGGACAGGGACGTCGGACTGACTACGAGCAGTACTTC. Amino acids: CASSQTPGQGRRTDYEQYF.

The chain links TRBV24-1 to TRBJ1-5; the D is unclear. Germline V gene data show CDR1 as KGHDR and CDR2 as SFDVKD. This CDR3 comprises 13 residues. With 9 bases removed from V and 6 bases from J, the gap between germline ends came to 14 bases. CDR3 region: CATQTETIQPQHF. The CDR3, as DNA: TGTGCCACCCAAACAGAGACGATTCAGCCCCAGCATTTT.

This clonotype was counted at least ten times. J is TRBJ1-5 and V is TRBV29-1; D is ambiguous. This CDR3 contains 13 residues. The germline V and J ends were trimmed by 5 bases and 0 bases, with 8 bases remaining between them. CDR1 and CDR2 from the germline V gene are SQVTM and ANQGSEA. In DNA, the CDR3 is TGCAGCGTTTTAGGAGGTAGCAATCAGCCCCAGCATTTT. The encoded protein is CSVLGGSNQPQHF.

This clonotype was counted at least ten times. J is TRBJ2-2 and V is TRBV5-1, with D possibly matching TRBD1 (5 bases). In germline, CDR1 is SGHRS, CDR2 YFSETQ. The CDR3 loop spans 15 amino acids. The germline V and J ends were trimmed by 3 bases and 2 bases, with 11 bases remaining between them. CDR3 sequence reads: CASSSYRINTGELFF. CDR3 sequence (DNA): TGCGCCAGCAGCTCGTACAGGATTAACACCGGGGAGCTGTTTTTT.

In this sample, this clonotype turned up many times. The chain has TRBV5-5 and TRBJ2-7; D not resolved. The germline gives CDR1 SGHKS, CDR2 YYEKEE (reference sequence). V lost 2 bases to trimming and J lost 0 bases, with 12 bases between them. There are 15 residues in the CDR3. CDR3 loop: CASSFRNPSSYEQYF. CDR3 nucleotide sequence: TGTGCCAGCAGCTTTAGGAATCCGAGCTCCTACGAGCAGTACTTC.

This clonotype was picked up many times. The chain links TRBV6-2 or TRBV6-3 to TRBJ2-1; tentative D call: TRBD2 (6 bases). There are 15 residues in the CDR3. V was trimmed by 6 bases and J by 4 bases, leaving 16 bases between them. Germline loops: CDR1 MNHEY, CDR2 SVGEGT. This CDR3 is CASRGDSLNYNEQFF. The CDR3 DNA reads as TGTGCCAGCAGGGGGGACTCTCTTAATTACAATGAGCAGTTCTTC.

In nucleotides, the CDR3 is TGTGCCATCAGTGATCCCCTCCCAGGGACCAGTTTCGGAAGCACCGGGGAGCTGTTTTTT. It is translated as CAISDPLPGTSFGSTGELFF. This chain links TRBV10-3 with TRBJ2-2, with D perhaps TRBD1 or TRBD2 (5 bases each). Germline V lookup: CDR1 ENHRY, CDR2 SYGVKD. The CDR3 contains 20 residues. Trimming removed 3 bases at V and 4 bases at J, with 27 bases between.

This clonotype has at least ten counts. The rearrangement joins TRBV6-1 to TRBJ2-5, with 7 positions matching TRBD2. The CDR3 length is 13 residues. V shed 6 bases, J shed 2 bases, and the junction held 3 bases outside the gene matches. Per the germline V gene, CDR1 is MNHNS and CDR2 is SASEGT. Here the CDR3 reads CASRNGGQETQYF. CDR3 bases: TGTGCCAGCAGGAACGGGGGGCAAGAGACCCAGTACTTC.

This clonotype was detected many times. This chain uses TRBV20-1 with TRBJ1-1, with D maybe TRBD1 (6 bases). This CDR3 has 15 amino acids. Trimming pared 1 base from V and 5 bases from J, leaving 17 bases between. Germline V gene data show CDR1 as DFQATT and CDR2 as SNEGSKA (reference sequence). CDR3 amino acids: CSARVGGGELTEAFF. The CDR3 bases are TGCAGTGCTAGAGTGGGAGGGGGAGAATTGACTGAAGCTTTCTTT.

This clonotype was detected ten times or more. The J gene is TRBJ2-5, the V gene TRBV2, with TRBD2 as a possible D gene (6 bases). Trimming removed 7 bases at V and 4 bases at J, with 22 bases between. Per germline, CDR1 SNHLY and CDR2 FYNNEI. The CDR3 is 16 amino acids. CDR3 in DNA: TGTGCCAGCACCGATATTCGATTGCAGGGACTAGAGACCCAGTACTTC. It codes for CASTDIRLQGLETQYF.

This clonotype occurred many times. The genes are TRBV20-1 and TRBJ2-3; the D gene is possibly TRBD1 (5 bases). V shed 0 bases and J shed 2 bases, with 18 bases lying between them. Germline CDR1 is DFQATT and CDR2 is SNEGSKA (reference sequence). The CDR3 has 17 residues. CDR3 sequence (DNA): TGCAGTGCTAGAGATCTCTATCAGGACACTTTCACAGATACGCAGTATTTT. As protein: CSARDLYQDTFTDTQYF.

In its sample, this clonotype was seen many times. V gene TRBV7-3 combines with J gene TRBJ2-1; D unresolved. Germline CDR1 reads SGHTA; CDR2 reads FQGTGA. This CDR3 contains 12 residues. The V gene lost 3 bases and the J gene lost 7 bases, with 7 bases spanning the gap. The CDR3 loop reads CASSLGKNEQFF. DNA of the CDR3: TGTGCCAGCAGCTTGGGAAAGAATGAGCAGTTCTTC.

The table lists this clonotype with a few counts. This chain links TRBV10-3 with TRBJ2-3; D assignment may be TRBD1 or TRBD2 (6 bases each). Deletions cut 10 bases from V and 4 bases from J, with 21 bases between. CDR1 and CDR2 from the germline V gene are ENHRY and SYGVKD. The CDR3 runs to 15 residues. CDR3 bases: TGTGCCACCCGGGGGAGCTCGAACAGGGCAGATACGCAGTATTTT. Protein: CATRGSSNRADTQYF.